The clone carrying this TCR beta chain was recorded many times. Its antigen remains unknown. The time point was: newly diagnosed GD, antithyroid drugs for less than 3 months. Isolated PBMC RNA provided the starting material for the TCR library. Arm-PCR of CDR3 regions and iRepertoire HTBI primers were the basis on which TCR beta libraries were built. TCRdb passed the multiplex PCR reads through MiXCR, listing each CDR3 protein once. The table has more than 450,000 distinct CDR3 sequences, 12% seen once; the top ten hold 8.9%. The data were obtained in a study of regulatory T cells in long-lasting Graves disease. Findings and caveats of the study: Persistent disease favored TRBV28, TRBJ1-2 and TRBJ2-5.

Germline V gene lookup returns CDR1 SGHNT and CDR2 YENEEA. The length of the CDR3 is 18 residues. The V gene lost 0 bases and the J gene lost 5 bases, with 22 bases spanning the gap. These sequences were also reported in another study, on T cells in Graves' hyperthyroidism and ophthalmopathy. As reported in that work: The diagnoses drew upon clinical symptoms, serum thyroxine and TRAb, thyroid ultrasound and orbital computed tomography.

Sequenced material: peripheral blood mononuclear cells (PBMCs), taken at new diagnosis, from a patient treated with antithyroid drugs. The sequence was obtained from a woman aged 30 to 39 with Graves disease. This chain links TRBV11-3 with TRBJ2-5, with D hard to call. The CDR3 DNA reads TGTGCCAGCAGCTTAGAATCCCTCGGGTTAGTTGGGATGGAGACCCAGTACTTC. Protein: CASSLESLGLVGMETQYF.